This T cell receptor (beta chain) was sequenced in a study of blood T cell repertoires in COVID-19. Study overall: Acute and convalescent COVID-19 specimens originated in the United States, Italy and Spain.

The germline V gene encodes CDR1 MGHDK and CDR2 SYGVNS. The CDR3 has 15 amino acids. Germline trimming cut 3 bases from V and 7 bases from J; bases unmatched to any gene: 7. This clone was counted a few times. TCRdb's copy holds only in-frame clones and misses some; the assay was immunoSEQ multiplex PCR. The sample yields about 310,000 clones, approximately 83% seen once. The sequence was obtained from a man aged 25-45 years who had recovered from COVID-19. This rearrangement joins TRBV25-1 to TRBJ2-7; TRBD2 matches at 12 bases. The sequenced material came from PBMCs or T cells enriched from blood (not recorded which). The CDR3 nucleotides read TGTGCCAGCAGTGACCGCGGACTAGCGGGGAAAGAGCAGTACTTC. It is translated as CASSDRGLAGKEQYF.